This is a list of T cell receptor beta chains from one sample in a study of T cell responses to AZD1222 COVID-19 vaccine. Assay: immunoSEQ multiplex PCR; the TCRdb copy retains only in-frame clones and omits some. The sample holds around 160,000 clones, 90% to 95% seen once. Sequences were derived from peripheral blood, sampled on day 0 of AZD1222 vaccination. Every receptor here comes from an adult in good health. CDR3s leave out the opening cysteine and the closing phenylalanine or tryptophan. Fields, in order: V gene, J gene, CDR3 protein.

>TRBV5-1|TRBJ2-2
ASRGGRRELF
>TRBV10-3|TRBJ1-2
AISESSRGYYGYT
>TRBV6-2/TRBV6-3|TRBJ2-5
ASSERETETQY
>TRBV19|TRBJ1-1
ASSIPLGGGNTEAF
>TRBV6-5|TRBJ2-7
ASSSNRDSYEQY
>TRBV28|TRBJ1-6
ASRGSSYNSPLH
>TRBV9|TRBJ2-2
ASSVRTGGESTGELF
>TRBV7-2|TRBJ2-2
ASSFRQGNTGELF
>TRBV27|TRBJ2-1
ASSPFDRDNEQF
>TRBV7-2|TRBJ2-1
ASSLGQGAGENEQF
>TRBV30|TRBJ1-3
AWSTGGSGNTIY
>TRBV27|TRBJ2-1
ASTTVKGSNEQF
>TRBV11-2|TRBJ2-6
ASSLAGEGGANVLT
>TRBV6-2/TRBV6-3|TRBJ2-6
ASSSLARDRNSGANVLT
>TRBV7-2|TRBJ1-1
ASRYRAVNTEAF
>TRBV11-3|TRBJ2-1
ASSPRGGGPLEQF
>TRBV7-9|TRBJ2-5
ASSIREASGSQETQY
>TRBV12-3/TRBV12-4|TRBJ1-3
ASSKKGNTIY
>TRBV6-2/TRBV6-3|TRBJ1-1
ASSMGQFGEAF
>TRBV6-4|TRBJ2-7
ASSLMHGGAYEQY
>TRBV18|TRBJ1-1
ASSPSGTDAEAF
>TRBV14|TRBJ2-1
ASSHGVRTGEQF
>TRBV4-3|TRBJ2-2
ASSLGSGGANTGELF
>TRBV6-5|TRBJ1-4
ASRRGQGGKLF
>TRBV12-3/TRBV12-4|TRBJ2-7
ASSRPGREQY
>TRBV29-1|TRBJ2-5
SVDTSGLQETQY
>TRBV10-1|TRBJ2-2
AIPRIAGENTGELF
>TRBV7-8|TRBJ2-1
ASSLARTSGSNEQF
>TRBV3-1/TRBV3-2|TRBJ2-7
ASSQESEQY
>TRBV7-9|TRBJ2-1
ASSSAGVTSYNEQF
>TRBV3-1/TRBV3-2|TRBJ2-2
ASSQGEVGELF
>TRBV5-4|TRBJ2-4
ASSLGHEDIQY
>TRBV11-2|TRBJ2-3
ASSPGTGGLDTQY
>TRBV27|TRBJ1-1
ASSLSQRGRRGTEAF
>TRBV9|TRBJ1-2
ASSDRTYYGYT
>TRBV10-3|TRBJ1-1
AISAVSGDTEAF
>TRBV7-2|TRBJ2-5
ASSLGWGYQETQY
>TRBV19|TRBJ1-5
ASSIARGSNQPQH
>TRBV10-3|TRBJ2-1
ATAGLAGEQF
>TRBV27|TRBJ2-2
ASSGAATGELF
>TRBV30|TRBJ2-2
AWTGGGGTGELF
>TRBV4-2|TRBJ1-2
ASSQGFRLRVDGYT
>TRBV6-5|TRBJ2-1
ASSYVGVEQF
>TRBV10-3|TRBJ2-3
AIRTTGPGTDTQY
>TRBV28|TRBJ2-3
ASTNFHTQY
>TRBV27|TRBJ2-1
ATDDRGRRNEQF
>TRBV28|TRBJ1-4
ASSSDSLATNEKLF
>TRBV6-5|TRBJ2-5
ASTISGGETQY
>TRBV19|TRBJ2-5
ASSIDLRTGQETQY